This is a list of T cell receptor beta chains from one sample in a study of blood T cell repertoires in COVID-19. Sequencing used immunoSEQ multiplex PCR; TCRdb keeps in-frame clones, though not all of them. The sample consists of under 250,000 clones, approximately 85% of them appearing once. Source material: peripheral blood. These receptor sequences come from a man aged 50-60 years who had recovered from COVID-19. The CDR3 runs from the conserved cysteine through the conserved F or W. The D gene is left open where the match is weak. Where a row states a size, it is once, few, many or the class of an expanded clone; other rows omit it.

TRBV28	TRBD1	.	TRBJ2-1	TGTGCCAGCAGTTCCCCCTTAGACAGGGGAGTAGCCTACAATGAGCAGTTCTTC	CASSSPLDRGVAYNEQFF
TRBV18	TRBD2	.	TRBJ2-7	TGTGCCAGCTCACACGTGAAGGTTGCGGGAGTCACCTACGAGCAGTACTTC	CASSHVKVAGVTYEQYF
TRBV29-1	.	.	TRBJ1-1	TGCAGCGTGGGAGGCCCTGAAGCTTTCTTT	CSVGGPEAFF
TRBV7-8	TRBD1	once	TRBJ1-4	TGTGCCAGCAGCCCGAGGACAGGACGTACGAATGAAAAACTGTTTTTT	CASSPRTGRTNEKLFF
TRBV28	TRBD1	few	TRBJ1-6	TGTGCCAGCATCCCTTCGGAGGGGGCAAATTCACCCCTCCACTTT	CASIPSEGANSPLHF
TRBV4-1	TRBD2	.	TRBJ2-1	TGCGCCAGCAGCCAAGAATTGGGCCTAGCGGGAGGCGATGAGCAGTTCTTC	CASSQELGLAGGDEQFF
TRBV29-1	.	.	TRBJ2-7	TGCAGCGTTATGGTACAGGCGATAGGCGAGCAGTACTTC	CSVMVQAIGEQYF
TRBV7-9	.	few	TRBJ1-4	TGTGCCAGCAGCCAAAGAGGGCTTAATGAAAAACTGTTTTTT	CASSQRGLNEKLFF
TRBV18	TRBD1	.	TRBJ2-1	TGTGCCAGCTCACCACAGGGACAGGGGAATGAGCAGTTCTTC	CASSPQGQGNEQFF
TRBV6-2/TRBV6-3	TRBD1	.	TRBJ2-7	TGTGCCAGCAGTAAGACAGGGCTATCCTACGAGCAGTACTTC	CASSKTGLSYEQYF
TRBV14	.	.	TRBJ2-1	TGTGCCAGCAGCCCTCTCGCGTCCTATGAGAATGAGCAGTTCTTC	CASSPLASYENEQFF
TRBV5-4	TRBD2	once	TRBJ2-1	TGTGCCAGTAGCGGGAGCTCCTACAATGAGCAGTTCTTC	CASSGSSYNEQFF
TRBV9	.	.	TRBJ2-5	TGTGCCAGCAGCGTAGAGGCGGGGACCCAGTACTTC	CASSVEAGTQYF
TRBV19	TRBD1	.	TRBJ1-2	TGTGCCAGTAGTATTCAGGGGGCGCGTGGCTACACCTTC	CASSIQGARGYTF
TRBV6-5	.	few	TRBJ1-1	TGTGCCAGCAGTTACGAACAGGGGAACACTGAAGCTTTCTTT	CASSYEQGNTEAFF
TRBV7-2	.	.	TRBJ1-5	TGTGCCAGCAGCTTCGGTGGCAATCAGCCCCAGCATTTT	CASSFGGNQPQHF
TRBV15	TRBD1	.	TRBJ1-1	TGTGCCACCAGCAGAGATAAGTTGCTCGACAGGGGGCTTCGCAGCAACACTGAAGCTTTCTTT	CATSRDKLLDRGLRSNTEAFF
TRBV7-2	.	.	TRBJ1-1	TGTGCCAGCGGTCGAGGGTCCATGAACACTGAAGCTTTCTTT	CASGRGSMNTEAFF
TRBV5-1	.	.	TRBJ2-5	TGCGCCAGCAGCCCGGGGAGGGGGAGACAAGAGACCCAGTACTTC	CASSPGRGRQETQYF
TRBV18	.	.	TRBJ1-4	TGTGCCAGCTCACCTACCATCGCGGGGGGTGAAAAACTGTTTTTT	CASSPTIAGGEKLFF
TRBV19	TRBD2	.	TRBJ2-3	TGTGCCAGTAGTATCCCTTGTCGGACTAGCGGGGTCACAGATACGCAGTATTTT	CASSIPCRTSGVTDTQYF
TRBV28	.	.	TRBJ2-5	TGTGCCAGCCGCCAGCCAGGGGAAGGAGAGACCCAGTACTTC	CASRQPGEGETQYF
TRBV14	.	once	TRBJ2-1	TGTGCCAGCAGCCCCCGACTAGTAATTAATGAGCAGTTCTTC	CASSPRLVINEQFF
TRBV19	TRBD2	.	TRBJ2-1	TGTGCCAGTAGTATAGTCGGCGGGAGACGGGACAATGAGCAGTTCTTC	CASSIVGGRRDNEQFF
TRBV29-1	TRBD2	.	TRBJ2-1	TGCAGCGTTGAAACCACACTTATAGCGGGAGGGCCTCGGGATGAGCAGTTCTTC	CSVETTLIAGGPRDEQFF
TRBV27	TRBD1	.	TRBJ1-2	TGTGCCAGCAGTTTAAGCGGCAGGGGGCCTCTCTACTATGGCTACACCTTC	CASSLSGRGPLYYGYTF
TRBV5-4	TRBD1	few	TRBJ1-1	TGTGCCAGCGGTGGACAGGGGAGGTGGACTGAAGCTTTCTTT	CASGGQGRWTEAFF
TRBV6-1	TRBD1	.	TRBJ1-2	TGTGCCAGCAGTGAGACAGGGGGCTATGGCTACACCTTC	CASSETGGYGYTF
TRBV5-6	.	.	TRBJ2-7	TGTGCCAGCCCGTCGAGGGTTCCTTCTCGGTACGAGCAGTACTTC	CASPSRVPSRYEQYF
TRBV28	TRBD2	.	TRBJ2-3	TGTGCCAGCAGTTTATGGGTTAGCGGGAACTCAGATACGCAGTATTTT	CASSLWVSGNSDTQYF
TRBV28	.	.	TRBJ1-4	TGTGCCAGCTCGACTTACAGGTTTCGTAGTGAAAAACTGTTTTTT	CASSTYRFRSEKLFF
TRBV27	TRBD2	.	TRBJ2-7	TGTGCCAGCAGTTCCCTAGCGGGAGATCGCGAGCAGTACTTC	CASSSLAGDREQYF
TRBV3-1/TRBV3-2	.	few	TRBJ2-7	TGTGCCAGCAGCCAGGGACACTTCTACGAGCAGTACTTC	CASSQGHFYEQYF
TRBV6-4	TRBD2	.	TRBJ2-1	TGTGCCAGCAGTGCCGTCCCCGGGACTAGCGGGAGCAATGAGCAGTTCTTC	CASSAVPGTSGSNEQFF
TRBV27	.	.	TRBJ2-3	TGTGCCAGCAGCCCATGGGCAGGGGGGGATACGCAGTATTTT	CASSPWAGGDTQYF
TRBV29-1	.	.	TRBJ2-7	TGCAGCGTTTCGGACTACTACGAGCAGTACTTC	CSVSDYYEQYF
TRBV19	.	.	TRBJ2-2	TGTGCCAGTAGTATGGTAGGGGCTACGCGCACCGGGGAGCTGTTTTTT	CASSMVGATRTGELFF
TRBV30	TRBD1	.	TRBJ1-2	TGTGCCTGGAGCCCGGGACAGATGAGCTATGGCTACACCTTC	CAWSPGQMSYGYTF
TRBV15	TRBD2	.	TRBJ2-1	TGTGCCACCAGCAGAGAAGGACGGGAGGGCCCAGGGGCTGAGCAGTTCTTC	CATSREGREGPGAEQFF
TRBV10-2	.	few	TRBJ2-7	TGCGCCAGCAGTCCTACAGCGGTCTCCTACGAGCAGTACTTC	CASSPTAVSYEQYF
TRBV19	TRBD1	.	TRBJ1-5	TGTGCCAGTCGACAGGGACCGGGAGTTAAGCCCCAGCATTTT	CASRQGPGVKPQHF
TRBV3-1/TRBV3-2	TRBD2	.	TRBJ2-3	TGTGCCAGCAAGCTAGCGGGAGTAAGAGATACGCAGTATTTT	CASKLAGVRDTQYF
TRBV11-2	TRBD1	once	TRBJ2-1	TGTGCCAGCAGCGCACAAACCGGGACAGGGGGCTTCAATGAGCAGTTCTTC	CASSAQTGTGGFNEQFF
TRBV7-8	TRBD1	.	TRBJ1-6	TGTGCCAGCAGCTTAGCCCAAGACAGGGCCCTTTCACCCCTCCACTTT	CASSLAQDRALSPLHF
TRBV3-1/TRBV3-2	TRBD2	.	TRBJ2-7	TGTGCCAGCAGCCCAGTACCTGCCACTAGCGGGAGCTCCTACGAGCAGTACTTC	CASSPVPATSGSSYEQYF
TRBV27	TRBD1	.	TRBJ1-1	TGTGCCAGCAGTCCCCCTGGGACAGGGAAAACTGAAGCTTTCTTT	CASSPPGTGKTEAFF
TRBV30	TRBD2	once	TRBJ2-5	TGTGCCTGGAGTGTACTAGCGGGAGATTTCGAGACCCAGTACTTC	CAWSVLAGDFETQYF
TRBV30	.	.	TRBJ2-7	TGTGCCTGGACAGTCTCCTACGAGCAGTACTTC	CAWTVSYEQYF
TRBV18	TRBD1	.	TRBJ1-6	TGTGCCAGCTCGCAAAAGGACAGGGCCTATAATTCACCCCTCCACTTT	CASSQKDRAYNSPLHF
TRBV18	TRBD2	.	TRBJ2-3	TGTGCCAGCTCACCTTTAACTAGCGGGAGTGGCACACCCCACACAGATACGCAGTATTTT	CASSPLTSGSGTPHTDTQYF
TRBV19	.	.	TRBJ2-6	TGTGCCACCCGACAGGCGCTCATCTCTGGGGCCAACGTCCTGACTTTC	CATRQALISGANVLTF
TRBV6-5	.	.	TRBJ1-1	TGTGCCAGCAGTTACAGGAGGGAGAACAATGAAGCTTTCTTT	CASSYRRENNEAFF
TRBV5-1	TRBD2	.	TRBJ2-5	TGCGCCAGCAGCTTGATAGTCGGGAGGCAAGAGACCCAGTACTTC	CASSLIVGRQETQYF
TRBV19	TRBD2	.	TRBJ2-1	TGTGCCAGTAGCTTCGTGACTAGCGGTTACAATGAGCAGTTCTTC	CASSFVTSGYNEQFF